Below are 24 T cell receptor beta chains sequenced from a single sample in a study of OX40 agonist ivuxolimab in advanced cancers. Libraries were made using the immunoSEQ multiplex PCR assay. TCRdb re-hosts the immuneACCESS table, in-frame sequences only. Its copies lack some clones; in the studies checked, an unresolved V gene accounts for under half of them, and the cause for the rest is not known. The sample table holds about 70,000 clones, of which approximately 81% were seen once. Jointly, the top ten make up approximately 1.1% of the sample. This material consisted of CD4+ or CD8+ T cells sorted from blood, taken in a trial of the OX40 agonist ivuxolimab. These TCRs come from an adult with an advanced solid tumor such as melanoma, head and neck, liver or kidney cancer.

This clone was counted a single time. This chain connects TRBV19 to TRBJ2-2; D not resolved. The ends were cut back, 1 base at V and 4 bases at J, with 7 bases in the middle. The CDR3 has 14 residues. The germline V gene has CDR1 LNHDA and CDR2 SQIVND (reference sequence). CDR3 amino acids: CASSIASFTGELFF. In DNA form, the CDR3 reads TGTGCCAGTAGTATAGCTAGTTTCACCGGGGAGCTGTTTTTT.

The V call is TRBV7-9, the J call TRBJ1-2, with 8 bases fitting TRBD1. CDR1 and CDR2 (germline): SEHNR, FQNEAQ (reference sequence). This CDR3 comprises 14 residues. J lost 3 bases, V lost 3 bases, and 3 bases had no gene match. CDR3 bases: TGTGCCAGCAGCTTCCAGGGGGCGGACTATGGCTACACCTTC. Translating gives CASSFQGADYGYTF. Supplemented by reference TRBV7-9 and TRBJ1-2, the full variable domain reads DTGVSQNPRHKITKRGQNVTFRCDPISEHNRLYWYRQTLGQGPEFLTYFQNEAQLEKSRLLSDRFSAERPKGSFSTLEIQRTEQGDSAMYLCASSFQGADYGYTFGSGTRLTVV.

The rearrangement uses TRBV5-4 and TRBJ2-3, with a tentative D call TRBD1 (6 bases). Germline V gene lookup returns CDR1 SGHNT and CDR2 YYREEE (reference sequence). Trimming pared 4 bases from V and 7 bases from J, leaving 19 bases between. This CDR3 is built from 15 residues. This CDR3 reads CASSPKQGQEHTQYF. The CDR3 DNA sequence: TGTGCCAGCAGCCCGAAACAGGGACAAGAGCATACGCAGTATTTT.

The chain carries TRBV5-5 and TRBJ1-1; weak D call: TRBD1 (5 bases). Germline values: CDR1 SGHKS, CDR2 YYEKEE (reference sequence). Trimming took 3 bases from V and 1 from J, leaving 13 bases between them. The length of the CDR3 is 15 residues. CDR3 DNA sequence: TGTGCCAGCAGCTACTCCCTGAGGGGGAACACTGAAGCTTTCTTT. It translates to CASSYSLRGNTEAFF.

The chain recombines TRBV2 with TRBJ2-3, with TRBD2 identical over 7 bases. Per the germline V gene, CDR1 is SNHLY and CDR2 is FYNNEI. The V and J ends lost 2 bases and 13 bases, in that order; junction bases with no gene match: 15. The CDR3 contains 15 residues. The chain's CDR3 is CASSELIGSASGKYF. The CDR3 DNA sequence: TGTGCCAGCAGTGAACTAATCGGGTCGGCTAGCGGAAAGTATTTT.

As concerns this clone: The sample carries other DNA sequences with the same CDR3. V usage is TRBV19 and J usage is TRBJ2-7; 9 bases fit TRBD1. Trimming at V came to 7 bases and at J to 3 bases, leaving 7 bases not matched to a gene. The CDR3 totals 14 residues. CDR1 and CDR2 from the germline V gene are LNHDA and SQIVND (reference sequence). The CDR3, as DNA: TGTGCCAGTAAACCCGGACAGGGGATCTACGAGCAGTACTTC. Its translation is CASKPGQGIYEQYF.

This clone was seen more than once but under ten times. The chain joins TRBV19 to TRBJ2-5; D tentatively fits TRBD1 or TRBD2 (5 bases each). The CDR3 loop spans 13 amino acids. Germline V lookup: CDR1 LNHDA, CDR2 SQIVND (reference sequence). Between the trimmed V and J ends, which lost 6 bases and 0 bases, there was a span of 8 bases. CDR3 loop: CASRPGHQETQYF. As DNA, the CDR3 is TGTGCCAGTAGACCGGGACACCAAGAGACCCAGTACTTC.

V and J are TRBV6-5 and TRBJ1-1; D call uncertain. CDR1 and CDR2 (germline): MNHEY, SVGAGI. Trimming removed 2 bases from V and 0 bases from J, with 13 bases in between. The CDR3 sequence is 16 residues long. This chain's CDR3 is CASSYRVPSMNTEAFF. The CDR3 bases are TGTGCCAGCAGTTACAGGGTTCCAAGTATGAACACTGAAGCTTTCTTT.

The chain recombines TRBV7-2 with TRBJ2-3; D is possibly TRBD1 (6 bases). The CDR3 is made up of 14 amino acids. The germline CDR1 and CDR2 sequences are SGHTA and FQGNSA. V lost 5 bases, J lost 1 base, and 10 bases lay in between. CDR3 loop: CASSTRQGTDTQYF. CDR3 bases: TGTGCCAGCAGCACTCGACAGGGCACAGATACGCAGTATTTT.

This clone has a handful of counts. The rearrangement links TRBV5-6 to TRBJ1-6; D is possibly TRBD1 (6 bases). The V gene lost 6 bases and the J gene lost 10 bases, with 20 bases spanning the gap. This CDR3 contains 15 residues. Germline lookup yields CDR1 SGHDT and CDR2 YYEEEE. In DNA, the CDR3 is TGTGCCAGCACCATTACAGGGCTCCAAAGGTCACCCCTCCACTTT. Its protein is CASTITGLQRSPLHF.

The rearrangement joins TRBV7-2 to TRBJ2-2; 11 bases fit TRBD2. CDR1 is SGHTA and CDR2 is FQGNSA in the germline V gene. This CDR3 contains 16 residues. V shed 0 bases, J shed 7 bases, and the junction held 4 bases outside the gene matches. The CDR3 region is CASSLASGGGSGELFF. The CDR3 coding sequence is TGTGCCAGCAGCTTAGCTAGCGGGGGGGGCAGCGGGGAGCTGTTTTTT.

The chain joins TRBV7-2 to TRBJ1-5; 7 nucleotides align to TRBD1. In germline, CDR1 is SGHTA, CDR2 FQGNSA. This CDR3 contains 14 residues. The J segment lost 7 bases and the V segment lost 4 bases, leaving 7 bases of the junction unmatched. The CDR3 reads CASSSQGGRQPQHF. Here the CDR3 DNA reads TGTGCCAGCAGCTCGCAGGGGGGGCGACAGCCCCAGCATTTT.

This clone was observed a few times. The V call is TRBV5-1, the J call TRBJ1-1; TRBD1 is a possible D gene (6 bases). This CDR3 region has 13 residues. Germline lookup yields CDR1 SGHRS and CDR2 YFSETQ. The V and J ends lost 4 bases and 5 bases respectively, with 12 bases between them. This CDR3 reads CASSREGGTEAFF. CDR3 sequence (DNA): TGCGCCAGCAGCCGCGAGGGGGGGACTGAAGCTTTCTTT. Supplemented by reference TRBV5-1 and TRBJ1-1, the full variable domain reads KAGVTQTPRYLIKTRGQQVTLSCSPISGHRSVSWYQQTPGQGLQFLFEYFSETQRNKGNFPGRFSGRQFSNSRSEMNVSTLELGDSALYLCASSREGGTEAFFGQGTRLTVV.

V gene TRBV19 combines with J gene TRBJ2-5; perhaps TRBD1 as D (5 bases). Germline-derived CDR1 and CDR2 are LNHDA and SQIVND (reference sequence). Trimming pared 3 bases from V and 2 bases from J, leaving 13 bases between. The CDR3 totals 15 residues. DNA for the CDR3: TGTGCCAGTAGTATGGGGCGGATCCTTCAAGAGACCCAGTACTTC. Translating it yields CASSMGRILQETQYF.

This clone was counted a few times. The V and J genes are TRBV9 and TRBJ1-1, with D unclear. V was pared by 0 bases and J by 1 base, with 7 bases between. CDR3 size: 14 residues. Germline V gene lookup returns CDR1 SGDLS and CDR2 YYNGEE. In nucleotides, the CDR3 is TGTGCCAGCAGCGTAGCAGCTACGAACACTGAAGCTTTCTTT. It codes for CASSVAATNTEAFF. The full variable domain, in which reference TRBV9 and TRBJ1-1 provide the parts outside the CDR3, is DSGVTQTPKHLITATGQRVTLRCSPRSGDLSVYWYQQSLDQGLQFLIQYYNGEERAKGNILERFSAQQFPDLHSELNLSSLELGDSALYFCASSVAATNTEAFFGQGTRLTVV.

The chain employs TRBV15 and TRBJ2-2; D is unclear. Trimming stripped 0 bases from V and 0 bases from J, with 2 bases between. Germline V lookup: CDR1 LNHNV, CDR2 YYDKDF (reference sequence). There are 14 residues in the CDR3. CDR3 DNA sequence: TGTGCCACCAGCAGAGAGGCGAACACCGGGGAGCTGTTTTTT. It specifies CATSREANTGELFF.

V and J are TRBV7-2 and TRBJ2-7; tentative D call: TRBD2 (7 bases). The length of the CDR3 is 14 residues. Germline V gives CDR1 SGHTA, CDR2 FQGNSA. V was clipped by 4 bases and J by 8 bases, with 18 bases between them. CDR3 protein: CASSSGGHHYKQYF. The DNA for the CDR3 is TGTGCCAGCAGCTCGGGGGGACACCACTATAAGCAGTACTTC.

The rearrangement joins TRBV4-1 to TRBJ1-6; no definite D call. The germline V gene encodes CDR1 MGHRA and CDR2 YSYEKL. The CDR3 is made up of 18 amino acids. V shed 0 bases and J shed 0 bases, with 12 bases lying between them. This CDR3 reads CASSQDTRVFSYNSPLHF. DNA for the CDR3: TGCGCCAGCAGCCAAGATACAAGGGTCTTCTCCTATAATTCACCCCTCCACTTT.

The V call is TRBV30, the J call TRBJ1-6, with D maybe TRBD1 (6 bases). V was clipped by 4 bases and J by 6 bases, with 16 bases between them. The CDR3 sequence is 15 residues long. From germline, CDR1 is GTSNPN and CDR2 SVGIG (reference sequence). This chain's CDR3 is CAWKWAGASNSPLHF. In DNA form, the CDR3 reads TGTGCCTGGAAGTGGGCAGGGGCATCTAATTCACCCCTCCACTTT.

The chain has TRBV7-9 and TRBJ1-2; D uncertain. Germline lookup yields CDR1 SEHNR and CDR2 FQNEAQ (reference sequence). Trimming shortened V by 1 base and J by 5 bases, and 2 bases separated the two germline ends. This CDR3 contains 11 residues. The CDR3 region is CASSLEYGYTF. For the CDR3, the DNA is TGTGCCAGCAGCTTAGAATATGGCTACACCTTC. The full variable domain, completed using reference TRBV7-9 and TRBJ1-2, is DTGVSQNPRHKITKRGQNVTFRCDPISEHNRLYWYRQTLGQGPEFLTYFQNEAQLEKSRLLSDRFSAERPKGSFSTLEIQRTEQGDSAMYLCASSLEYGYTFGSGTRLTVV.

The chain employs TRBV4-1 and TRBJ2-5; possibly TRBD1 or TRBD2 for D (5 bases each). Trimming pared 0 bases from V and 11 bases from J, leaving 10 bases between. This CDR3 region has 12 residues. The germline V gene encodes CDR1 MGHRA and CDR2 YSYEKL. Here the CDR3 DNA reads TGCGCCAGCAGCCAAGATCTGGGGGTTCAGTACTTC. Residues: CASSQDLGVQYF.

There are a few counts of this clone. The V call is TRBV5-1, the J call TRBJ1-2; D gene uncertain. Germline CDR1 and CDR2: SGHRS and YFSETQ. V was clipped by 4 bases and J by 8 bases, with 18 bases between them. The CDR3 spans 14 residues. CDR3: CASSLAETSGGYTF. DNA of the CDR3: TGCGCCAGCAGCCTGGCCGAGACCTCGGGGGGCTACACCTTC.

This clone was counted once. This chain links TRBV6-1 with TRBJ1-4; tentatively, D is TRBD1 (5 bases). From germline, CDR1 is MNHNS and CDR2 SASEGT. The CDR3 spans 14 residues. V shed 5 bases and J shed 3 bases, with 10 bases lying between them. The CDR3 DNA reads TGTGCCAGCAGTTGGGACGGACCTAATGAAAAACTGTTTTTT. Translating gives CASSWDGPNEKLFF.

This clone was found a few times. V usage is TRBV18 and J usage is TRBJ2-2; no clear D. The CDR3 runs 12 residues. CDR1 and CDR2 from the germline V gene are KGHSH and LQKENI. Between the trimmed V and J ends, which lost 3 bases and 5 bases, there was a span of 4 bases. CDR3 DNA: TGTGCCAGCTCACCTAGTACCGGGGAGCTGTTTTTT. Translation: CASSPSTGELFF. Full variable domain (missing parts from reference TRBV18 and TRBJ2-2): NAGVMQNPRHLVRRRGQEARLRCSPMKGHSHVYWYRQLPEEGLKFMVYLQKENIIDESGMPKERFSAEFPKEGPSILRIQQVVRGDSAAYFCASSPSTGELFFGEGSRLTVL.